This TCR beta chain stems from a study of response to subunit inactivated influenza vaccine (dated 2018 in TCRdb). General notes on the study: Deep quantitative profiling of the T cell receptor repertoire was used in the study to follow responses to a trivalent subunit inactivated influenza vaccine. What the authors observed across the whole study: According to the authors, only a limited number of new T cells may be recruited by each seasonal influenza vaccination.

Inclusive of the bounding cysteine and phenylalanine, the CDR3 is 20 residues long. The DNA shown is the 60-base CDR3, in frame from base 1. V trim: 8 bases; J trim: 0 bases; unmatched bases: 21. CDR1 and CDR2 (SNHLY, FYNNEI) derive from the germline V gene. As regards this clonotype: Its recognized antigen is unknown. No base qualities exist here, and no much larger clone lies one base off it.

Libraries came from RT-PCR. Data came from an Illumina HiSeq 2500. The public reads were quality trimmed at Q25 with fastp and then assembled into clones with MiXCR by TCRdb, keeping productive beta chains. Identical CDR3 proteins give one entry, which carries the most common genes and DNA. For this sample there are just under 550,000 distinct CDR3 sequences; 20% to 25% appear just once. The ten biggest clones cover roughly 2.8% of the sample. These records were also assigned to another study, of T cells expressing NK-cell markers. That second publication adds: TCR beta cDNA libraries were made by 5'RACE template switching that added a universal primer site and unique molecular identifiers. TCR beta-chain repertoires were profiled in sorted CD3+CD56+NKG2C+, CD3+CD56+NKG2C- and CD3+CD56-NKG2C+ T-cell subsets from fewer than 10 donors. Of the eight sequenced donors, seven were found to be HCMV-seropositive and one was found to be HCMV-seronegative. In several experiments an anti-gammadeltaTCR antibody was added to restrict sorting to alphabetaTCR-expressing T cells. For 5 or 6 donors, the dominant CD3+CD56+NKG2C+ clonotypes were among the top 10 CD8+ clonotypes and accounted for about 1.0-8% of CD8+ T cells. Those dominant clonotypes were again the most abundant among CD3+CD56-NKG2C+ cells in a few donors, at about 25-65%. Whether the expanded NKG2C-expressing T cell clones were specific for HCMV antigens was left unclear. The study sequenced eight donors, all healthy volunteers chosen at random: three men and five women. A commercial ELISA kit detecting HCMV-specific IgG in serum was used to determine HCMV serostatus. Peripheral blood mononuclear cells were isolated from blood by Ficoll density gradient centrifugation. CD4+ and CD8+ T cells were isolated from PBMC by magnetic immunoseparation with Miltenyi isolation kits. cDNA synthesis was primed from the TCR beta constant segment and was followed by two successive PCR amplification steps. Sequencing of the libraries produced 2 x 150 bp reads on Illumina HiSeq 2000/2500, MiSeq or NextSeq. MIGEC was used to demultiplex reads and group reads by UMI, and MiTCR was used to assemble and quantify clonotypes. To exclude erroneous sequences, any TCR cDNA sequence not supported by at least two reads was discarded. The tcR package was used for downstream repertoire analysis, with clonotypes matched between fractions based on CDR3 nucleotide sequence plus V segment. VDJmatch was used to annotate antigen specificity against VDJdb, with one amino acid substitution in CDR3 allowed.

This sample comprised CD4+ T cells sorted from PBMCs, obtained about 12 days after vaccination. The chain joins TRBV2 to TRBJ2-7; 11 middle bases align to TRBD2. This clonotype was sampled from a man between 45 and 60 years old who received an inactivated influenza vaccine. Donor details come from another sample of the same person, matched by shared clones. CDR3 protein: CASYLGRGELAGVGSYEQYF. The DNA is TGTGCCAGCTATCTAGGTCGGGGAGAACTAGCGGGAGTCGGCTCCTACGAGCAGTACTTC.